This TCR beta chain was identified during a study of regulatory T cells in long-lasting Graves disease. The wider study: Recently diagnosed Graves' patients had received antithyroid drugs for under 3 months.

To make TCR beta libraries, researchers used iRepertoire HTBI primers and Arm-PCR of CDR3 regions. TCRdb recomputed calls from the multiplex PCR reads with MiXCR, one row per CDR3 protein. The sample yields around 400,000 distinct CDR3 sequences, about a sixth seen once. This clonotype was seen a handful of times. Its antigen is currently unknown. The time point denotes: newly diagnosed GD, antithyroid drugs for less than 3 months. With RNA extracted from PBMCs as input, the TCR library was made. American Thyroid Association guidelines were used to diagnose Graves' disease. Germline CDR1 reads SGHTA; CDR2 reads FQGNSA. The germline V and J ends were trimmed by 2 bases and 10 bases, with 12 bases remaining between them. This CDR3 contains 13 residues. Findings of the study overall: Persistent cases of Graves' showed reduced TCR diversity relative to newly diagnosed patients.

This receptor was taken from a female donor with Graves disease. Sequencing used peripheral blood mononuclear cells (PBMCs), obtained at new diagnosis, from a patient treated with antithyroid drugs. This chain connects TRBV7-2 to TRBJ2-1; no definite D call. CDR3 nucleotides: TGTGCCAGCAGCTTAACACACCCACCGGAGCAGTTCTTC. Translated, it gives CASSLTHPPEQFF. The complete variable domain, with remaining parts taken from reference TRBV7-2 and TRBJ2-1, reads GAGVSQSPSNKVTEKGKDVELRCDPISGHTALYWYRQSLGQGLEFLIYFQGNSAPDKSGLPSDRFSAERTGGSVSTLTIQRTQQEDSAVYLCASSLTHPPEQFFGPGTRLTVL.